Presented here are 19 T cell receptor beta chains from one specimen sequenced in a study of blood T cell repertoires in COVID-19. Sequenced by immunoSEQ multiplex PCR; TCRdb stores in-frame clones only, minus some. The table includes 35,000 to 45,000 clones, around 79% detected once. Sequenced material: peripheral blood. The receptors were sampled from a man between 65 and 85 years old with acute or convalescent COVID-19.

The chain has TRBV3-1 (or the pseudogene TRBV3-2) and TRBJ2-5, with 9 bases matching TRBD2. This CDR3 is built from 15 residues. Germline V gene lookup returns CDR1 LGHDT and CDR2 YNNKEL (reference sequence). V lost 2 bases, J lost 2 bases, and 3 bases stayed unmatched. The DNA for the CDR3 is TGTGCCAGCAGCCAAACCCTAGCGGGACAAGAGACCCAGTACTTC. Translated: CASSQTLAGQETQYF.

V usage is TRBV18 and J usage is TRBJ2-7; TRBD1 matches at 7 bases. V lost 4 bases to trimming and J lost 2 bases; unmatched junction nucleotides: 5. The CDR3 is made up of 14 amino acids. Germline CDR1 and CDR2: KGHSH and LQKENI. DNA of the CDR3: TGTGCCAGCTCACGCACCGGGACAGCCTACGAGCAGTACTTC. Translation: CASSRTGTAYEQYF.

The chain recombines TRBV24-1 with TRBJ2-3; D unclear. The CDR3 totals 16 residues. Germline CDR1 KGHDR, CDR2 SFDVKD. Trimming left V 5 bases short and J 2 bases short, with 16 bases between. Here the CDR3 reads CATSAGARRTTDTQYF. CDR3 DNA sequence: TGTGCCACCAGTGCCGGTGCTCGAAGAACCACAGATACGCAGTATTTT.

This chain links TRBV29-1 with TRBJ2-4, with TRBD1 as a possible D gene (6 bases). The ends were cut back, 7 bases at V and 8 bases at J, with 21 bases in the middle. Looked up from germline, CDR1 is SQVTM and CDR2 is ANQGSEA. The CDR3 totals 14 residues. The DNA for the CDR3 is TGCAGCGCTGTTGGGGGCCCCCGGGTGGACATTCAGTACTTC. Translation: CSAVGGPRVDIQYF.

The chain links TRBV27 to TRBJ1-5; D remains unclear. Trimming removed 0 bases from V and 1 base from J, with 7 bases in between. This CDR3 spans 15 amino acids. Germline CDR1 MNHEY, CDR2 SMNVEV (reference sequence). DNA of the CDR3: TGTGCCAGCAGTTTATCGCGTGCGAGCAATCAGCCCCAGCATTTT. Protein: CASSLSRASNQPQHF.

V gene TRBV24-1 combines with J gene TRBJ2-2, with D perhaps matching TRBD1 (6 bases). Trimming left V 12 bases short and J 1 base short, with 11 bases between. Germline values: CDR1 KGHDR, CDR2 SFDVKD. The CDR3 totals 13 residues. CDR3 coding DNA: TGTGCCGCTGGGACACGGAACACCGGGGAGCTGTTTTTT. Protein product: CAAGTRNTGELFF.

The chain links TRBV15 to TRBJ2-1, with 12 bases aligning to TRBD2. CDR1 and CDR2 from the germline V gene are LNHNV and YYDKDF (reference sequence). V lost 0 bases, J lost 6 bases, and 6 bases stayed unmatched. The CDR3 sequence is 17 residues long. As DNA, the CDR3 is TGTGCCACCAGCAGAGATCTAGCGGGAGGGCCTGGCAATGAGCAGTTCTTC. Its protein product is CATSRDLAGGPGNEQFF.

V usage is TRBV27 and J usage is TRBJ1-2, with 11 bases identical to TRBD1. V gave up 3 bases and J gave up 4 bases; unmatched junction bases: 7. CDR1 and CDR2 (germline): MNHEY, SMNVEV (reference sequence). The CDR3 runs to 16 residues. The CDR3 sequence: CASSFSGTGGSYGYTF. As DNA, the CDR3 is TGTGCCAGCAGTTTTTCCGGGACAGGGGGGAGCTATGGCTACACCTTC.

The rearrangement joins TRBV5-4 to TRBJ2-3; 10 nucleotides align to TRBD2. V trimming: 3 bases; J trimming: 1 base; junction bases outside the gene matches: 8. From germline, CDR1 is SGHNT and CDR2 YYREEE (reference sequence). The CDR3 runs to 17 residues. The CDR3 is CASSSHDGLAGTDTQYF. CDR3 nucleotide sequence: TGTGCCAGCAGCTCTCACGATGGACTAGCGGGCACAGATACGCAGTATTTT.

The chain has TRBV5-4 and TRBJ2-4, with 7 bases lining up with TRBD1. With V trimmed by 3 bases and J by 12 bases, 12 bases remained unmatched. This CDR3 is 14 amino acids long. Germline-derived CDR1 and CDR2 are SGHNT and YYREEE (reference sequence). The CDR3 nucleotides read TGTGCCAGCAGCTCCTCGACAGGGAACCGCCATCAGTACTTC. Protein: CASSSSTGNRHQYF.

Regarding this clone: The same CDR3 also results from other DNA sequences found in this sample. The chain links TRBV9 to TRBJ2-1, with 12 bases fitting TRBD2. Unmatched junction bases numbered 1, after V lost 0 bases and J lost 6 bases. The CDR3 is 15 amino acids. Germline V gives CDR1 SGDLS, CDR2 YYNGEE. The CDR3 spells CASSVGLAGVNEQFF. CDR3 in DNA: TGTGCCAGCAGCGTAGGACTAGCGGGAGTCAATGAGCAGTTCTTC.

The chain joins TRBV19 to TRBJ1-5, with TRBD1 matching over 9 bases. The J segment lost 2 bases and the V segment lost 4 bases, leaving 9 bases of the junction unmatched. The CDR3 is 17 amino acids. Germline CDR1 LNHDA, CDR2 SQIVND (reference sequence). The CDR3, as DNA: TGTGCCAGTAGTACCCTTACAGGGGGCTCAGGCAATCAGCCCCAGCATTTT. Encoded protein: CASSTLTGGSGNQPQHF. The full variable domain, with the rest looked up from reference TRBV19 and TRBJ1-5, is DGGITQSPKYLFRKEGQNVTLSCEQNLNHDAMYWYRQDPGQGLRLIYYSQIVNDFQKGDIAEGYSVSREKKESFPLTVTSAQKNPTAFYLCASSTLTGGSGNQPQHFGDGTRLSIL.

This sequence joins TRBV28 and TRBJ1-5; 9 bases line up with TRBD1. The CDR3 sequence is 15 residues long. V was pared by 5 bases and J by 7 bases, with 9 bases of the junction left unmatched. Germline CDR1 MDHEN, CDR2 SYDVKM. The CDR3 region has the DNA TGTGCCAGCAGTCCCTACAGGGGGCTGAGGCAGCCCCAGCATTTT. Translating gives CASSPYRGLRQPQHF.

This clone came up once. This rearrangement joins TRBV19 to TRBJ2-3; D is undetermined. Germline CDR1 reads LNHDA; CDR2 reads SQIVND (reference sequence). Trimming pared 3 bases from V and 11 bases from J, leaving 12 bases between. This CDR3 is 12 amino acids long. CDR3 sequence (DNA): TGTGCCAGTAGTATCGGCAGGTATGGGCAGTATTTT. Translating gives CASSIGRYGQYF.

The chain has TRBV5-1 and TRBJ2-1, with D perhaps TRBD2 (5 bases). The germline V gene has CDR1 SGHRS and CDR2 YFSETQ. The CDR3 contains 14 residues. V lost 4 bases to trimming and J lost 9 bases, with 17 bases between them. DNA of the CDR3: TGCGCCAGCAGCACTGGAGGAGCGGTGGGTGAGCAGTTCTTC. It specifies CASSTGGAVGEQFF.

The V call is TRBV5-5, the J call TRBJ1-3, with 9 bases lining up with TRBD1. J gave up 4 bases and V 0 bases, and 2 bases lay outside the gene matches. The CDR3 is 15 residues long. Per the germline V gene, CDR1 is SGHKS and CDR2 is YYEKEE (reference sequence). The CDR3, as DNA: TGTGCCAGCAGCTTGGAAGGGACAGGGGGAAACACCATATATTTT. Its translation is CASSLEGTGGNTIYF.

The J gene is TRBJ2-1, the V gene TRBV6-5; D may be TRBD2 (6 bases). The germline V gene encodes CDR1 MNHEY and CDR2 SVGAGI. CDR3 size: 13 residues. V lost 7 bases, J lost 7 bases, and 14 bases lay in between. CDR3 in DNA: TGTGCCAGCACCTTGGACGGGGGTAATGAGCAGTTCTTC. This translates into CASTLDGGNEQFF.

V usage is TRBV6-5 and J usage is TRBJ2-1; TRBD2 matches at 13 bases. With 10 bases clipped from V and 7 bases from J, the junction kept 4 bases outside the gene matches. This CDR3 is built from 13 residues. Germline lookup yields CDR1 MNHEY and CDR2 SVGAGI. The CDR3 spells CAIGLAGVNEQFF. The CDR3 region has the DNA TGTGCCATAGGACTAGCGGGAGTTAATGAGCAGTTCTTC.

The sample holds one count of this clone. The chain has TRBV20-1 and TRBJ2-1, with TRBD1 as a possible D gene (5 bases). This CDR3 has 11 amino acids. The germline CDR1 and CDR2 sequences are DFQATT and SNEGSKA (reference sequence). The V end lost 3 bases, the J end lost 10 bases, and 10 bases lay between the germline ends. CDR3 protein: CSASQGKEQFF. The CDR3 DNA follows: TGCAGTGCTAGCCAGGGAAAAGAGCAGTTCTTC.